A single sample gave rise to the 22 T cell receptor beta chains below, sequenced in a study of T cells in Graves' hyperthyroidism and ophthalmopathy. It was RNA transcripts that yielded the amplified TCR beta CDR3 regions. The TCR CDR3 was amplified in a first-round RT-PCR using the HTBI primer set. One entry per CDR3 protein results from TCRdb running MiXCR on the multiplex PCR reads. Of 650,000 to 750,000 distinct CDR3 sequences in the sample, less than 15% were seen once. Sequencing was carried out using blood. The receptors come from a woman under 30 with Graves' hyperthyroidism.

This clonotype showed up just a few times. The CDR3 region is CASTGELFF. DNA for the CDR3: TGTGCCAGCACTGGGGAGCTGTTTTTT. The chain combines TRBV11-3 with TRBJ2-2, with no clear D. This CDR3 contains 9 residues. Germline V lookup: CDR1 SGHNT, CDR2 YENEEA. Trimming cost V 7 bases and J 8 bases, with 2 bases left between them.

This clonotype was found many times. The CDR3 DNA reads TGTGCCAGCAGCCTCGGGACTAGCGGGTGGATTTACAATGAGCAGTTCTTC. Protein sequence: CASSLGTSGWIYNEQFF. The chain employs TRBV11-3 and TRBJ2-1, with 12 bases identical to TRBD2. The trim removed 5 bases at V and 4 bases at J, leaving 9 bases unmatched. The CDR3 spans 17 residues. Germline CDR1 reads SGHNT; CDR2 reads YENEEA. Using reference TRBV11-3 and TRBJ2-1 for the parts outside the CDR3, the full variable domain is EAGVVQSPRYKIIEKKQPVAFWCNPISGHNTLYWYLQNLGQGPELLIRYENEEAVDDSQLPKDRFSAERLKGVDSTLKIQPAELGDSAVYLCASSLGTSGWIYNEQFFGPGTRLTVL.

This clonotype came up a few times. V usage is TRBV7-9 and J usage is TRBJ2-2; D is uncertain. CDR1 and CDR2 from the germline V gene are SEHNR and FQNEAQ (reference sequence). Trimming cost V 6 bases and J 0 bases, with 8 bases left between them. The CDR3 consists of 14 residues. This chain's CDR3 is CASSLPPNTGELFF. The CDR3 DNA follows: TGTGCCAGCAGTCTTCCTCCGAACACCGGGGAGCTGTTTTTT.

About this clonotype: At one end, the junction sequence differs from germline, possibly due to a read error. The rearrangement uses TRBV5-4 and TRBJ2-5; a possible D gene is TRBD1 (6 bases). The CDR3 has 15 amino acids. The germline gives CDR1 SGHNT, CDR2 YYREEE (reference sequence). In DNA form, the CDR3 reads TGTGCCAGCAGCCCCTTAGGACAGATCCAAGAGACCCGGTACTTC. It codes for CASSPLGQIQETRYF.

This clonotype has more than one count but fewer than ten. This sequence joins TRBV12-3 or TRBV12-4 and TRBJ2-3; the D is unclear. Trimming left V 3 bases short and J 3 bases short, with 13 bases between. CDR3 length equals 15 residues. The CDR3 is CASSFESGGTDTQYF. For the CDR3, the DNA is TGTGCCAGCAGTTTCGAGTCGGGCGGAACAGATACGCAGTATTTT.

The chain has TRBV2 and TRBJ1-3; D gene ambiguous. Deletions cut 4 bases from V and 0 bases from J, with 13 bases between. This CDR3 region has 16 residues. CDR1 SNHLY and CDR2 FYNNEI come from the germline V gene. The chain's CDR3 is CASSGRPESSGNTIYF. In DNA, the CDR3 is TGTGCCAGCAGTGGGCGGCCGGAGAGCTCTGGAAACACCATATATTTT.

There are many counts of this clonotype. This chain links TRBV20-1 with TRBJ2-7; TRBD2 aligns across 7 bases. There are 17 residues in the CDR3. Unmatched junction bases numbered 12, after V lost 0 bases and J lost 1 base. Germline CDR1 DFQATT, CDR2 SNEGSKA (reference sequence). The CDR3: CSAREFGAASGSYEQYF. DNA for the CDR3: TGCAGTGCTAGAGAGTTTGGGGCGGCTAGCGGATCCTACGAGCAGTACTTC.

The chain links TRBV12-3 or TRBV12-4 to TRBJ1-2; D gene ambiguous. The V and J ends lost 4 bases and 6 bases respectively, with 9 bases between them. CDR3 length equals 12 residues. The chain's CDR3 is CASSWGGNGYTF. The DNA of the CDR3 is TGTGCCAGCAGTTGGGGTGGCAATGGCTACACCTTC.

This clonotype occurred a few times. DNA for the CDR3: TGCGCCAGCAGCTTGGAAAAAGATACGCAGTATTTT. Its translation is CASSLEKDTQYF. The chain joins TRBV5-1 to TRBJ2-3; D remains unclear. CDR3 length: 12 amino acids. The germline gives CDR1 SGHRS, CDR2 YFSETQ. V gave up 0 bases and J gave up 5 bases, with 4 bases separating them.

The chain uses TRBV29-1 and TRBJ2-7; the D is unclear. Trimming took off 4 bases at V and 0 bases at J, with 10 bases between the two ends. CDR1 SQVTM and CDR2 ANQGSEA come from the germline V gene. The CDR3 totals 13 residues. The CDR3 protein is CSVAQPSSYEQYF. For the CDR3, the DNA is TGCAGCGTTGCCCAGCCAAGCTCCTACGAGCAGTACTTC.

J is TRBJ2-6 and V is TRBV10-1; 10 bases map to TRBD1. The germline CDR1 and CDR2 sequences are WNHNN and SYGVQD (reference sequence). CDR3 length: 17 amino acids. J was trimmed by 0 bases and V by 9 bases; bases with no gene match: 8. The CDR3 sequence is CASLRDRGPSGANVLTF. CDR3 coding DNA: TGCGCCAGTCTCCGGGACAGGGGTCCCTCTGGGGCCAACGTCCTGACTTTC.

The rearrangement uses TRBV12-3 or TRBV12-4 and TRBJ2-1, with 7 bases matching TRBD1. The ends lost 6 bases at V and 3 bases at J; junction bases unmatched: 11. The CDR3 extends over 16 amino acids. CDR3 loop: CASSSLKTGSYNEQFF. The CDR3 DNA follows: TGTGCCAGCAGCTCCTTAAAGACAGGGAGCTACAATGAGCAGTTCTTC.

V gene TRBV19 combines with J gene TRBJ2-1; D gene unclear. CDR3 size: 14 residues. Looked up from germline, CDR1 is LNHDA and CDR2 is SQIVND (reference sequence). V was pared by 5 bases and J by 3 bases, with 11 bases between. The CDR3 DNA is TGTGCCAGTAGTCATCTGCTCTACTACAATGAGCAGTTCTTC. Translation gives CASSHLLYYNEQFF.

This clonotype was detected a few times. J is TRBJ2-7 and V is TRBV4-1, with 7 bases identical to TRBD1. Unmatched junction bases numbered 8, after V lost 6 bases and J lost 0 bases. CDR1 is MGHRA and CDR2 is YSYEKL in the germline V gene. This CDR3 region has 15 residues. CDR3 nucleotide sequence: TGCGCCAGCAGTCTTGACAGGGAAAACTCCTACGAGCAGTACTTC. As protein: CASSLDRENSYEQYF.

This clonotype has ten or more counts. This chain joins TRBV5-5 and TRBJ2-3; 10 bases align to TRBD1. CDR1 and CDR2 from the germline V gene are SGHKS and YYEKEE (reference sequence). The CDR3 runs to 16 residues. V lost 0 bases, J lost 1 base, and 2 bases stayed unmatched. The CDR3 reads CASSLGQGAGTDTQYF. As DNA, the CDR3 is TGTGCCAGCAGCTTGGGACAGGGGGCCGGCACAGATACGCAGTATTTT.

The table lists this clonotype with a few counts. This sequence joins TRBV19 and TRBJ1-1; TRBD1 agrees at 7 bases. V trimming: 5 bases; J trimming: 6 bases; junction bases outside the gene matches: 12. The CDR3 consists of 15 residues. Germline V lookup: CDR1 LNHDA, CDR2 SQIVND (reference sequence). DNA for the CDR3: TGTGCCAGTAGTTCCCCGGACAGGTATGCCGCTGAAGCTTTCTTT. Amino acids: CASSSPDRYAAEAFF.

This CDR3 is CASSPEEGPDTQYF. In DNA form, the CDR3 reads TGTGCCAGCAGTCCGGAGGAGGGCCCAGATACGCAGTATTTT. The V call is TRBV27, the J call TRBJ2-3, with D perhaps TRBD2 (6 bases). Deletions cut 5 bases from V and 4 bases from J, with 13 bases between. Germline V gene data show CDR1 as MNHEY and CDR2 as SMNVEV (reference sequence). The CDR3 covers 14 residues.

This clonotype was found a few times. The rearrangement links TRBV5-5 to TRBJ2-2, with 10 bases fitting TRBD2. CDR1 SGHKS and CDR2 YYEKEE come from the germline V gene (reference sequence). The CDR3 consists of 17 residues. Trimming removed 4 bases from V and 4 bases from J; junction bases left unmatched: 10. The CDR3 protein is CASSQSLAGAGTGELFF. The CDR3 region has the DNA TGTGCCAGCAGCCAGTCCCTAGCGGGAGCGGGCACCGGGGAGCTGTTTTTT.

This clonotype occurred many times. The V and J genes are TRBV6-4 and TRBJ1-1, with no clear D. Germline CDR1 MRHNA, CDR2 SNTAGT. This CDR3 is built from 13 residues. V gave up 4 bases and J gave up 3 bases, with 9 bases separating them. The chain's CDR3 is CASSVEVDTEAFF. The CDR3 coding sequence is TGTGCCAGCAGTGTGGAGGTGGACACTGAAGCTTTCTTT.

The chain carries TRBV18 and TRBJ2-7, with a possible D match to TRBD2 (5 bases). Germline V lookup: CDR1 KGHSH, CDR2 LQKENI. V gave up 3 bases and J gave up 4 bases, with 16 bases separating them. The CDR3 spans 15 residues. This CDR3 is CASSPEARIWYEQYF. The CDR3 DNA reads TGTGCCAGCTCACCGGAGGCTAGGATTTGGTACGAGCAGTACTTC.

This clonotype has at least ten counts. This chain links TRBV5-1 with TRBJ2-1; D remains ambiguous. V lost 0 bases, J lost 8 bases, and 18 bases lay in between. Germline V lookup: CDR1 SGHRS, CDR2 YFSETQ. CDR3 size: 16 residues. In DNA, the CDR3 is TGCGCCAGCAGCTTGGCTGGCCAGCTATTGATCGATGAGCAGTTCTTC. Protein product: CASSLAGQLLIDEQFF.

In this sample, this clonotype turned up a few times. J is TRBJ1-5 and V is TRBV5-1; D perhaps matches TRBD1 (5 bases). CDR3 size: 15 residues. Germline assignment: CDR1 SGHRS and CDR2 YFSETQ. V was shortened by 4 bases and J by 0 bases, with 11 bases between the two germline ends. The CDR3: CASSPEGYSNQPQHF. CDR3 bases: TGCGCCAGCAGCCCCGAGGGGTATAGCAATCAGCCCCAGCATTTT.